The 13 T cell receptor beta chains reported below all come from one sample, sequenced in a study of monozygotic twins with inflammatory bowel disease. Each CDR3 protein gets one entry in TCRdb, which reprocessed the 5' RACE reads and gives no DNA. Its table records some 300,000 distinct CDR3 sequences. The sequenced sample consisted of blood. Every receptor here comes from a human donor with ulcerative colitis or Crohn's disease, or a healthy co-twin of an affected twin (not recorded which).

The CDR3 spells CATSDYRVVGTQYF. The rearrangement links TRBV24-1 to TRBJ2-5; the D call from TCRdb, TRBD1, cannot be confirmed without DNA. CDR1 is KGHDR, CDR2 SFDVKD, per germline. The CDR3 covers 14 residues.

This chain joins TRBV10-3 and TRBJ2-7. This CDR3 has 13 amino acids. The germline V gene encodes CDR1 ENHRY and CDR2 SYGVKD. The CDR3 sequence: CAISAQETYEQYF.

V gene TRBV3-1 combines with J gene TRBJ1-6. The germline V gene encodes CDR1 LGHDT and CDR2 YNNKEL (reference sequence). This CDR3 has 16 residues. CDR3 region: CASSPYRSSYNSPLHF.

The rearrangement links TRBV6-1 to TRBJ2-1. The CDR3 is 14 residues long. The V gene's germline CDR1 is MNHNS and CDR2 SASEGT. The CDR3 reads CASAIGPYTNEQFF.

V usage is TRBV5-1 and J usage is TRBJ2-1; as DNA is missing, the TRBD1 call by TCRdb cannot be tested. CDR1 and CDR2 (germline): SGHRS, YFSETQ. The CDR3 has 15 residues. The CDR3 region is CASSIQGNTYNEQFF.

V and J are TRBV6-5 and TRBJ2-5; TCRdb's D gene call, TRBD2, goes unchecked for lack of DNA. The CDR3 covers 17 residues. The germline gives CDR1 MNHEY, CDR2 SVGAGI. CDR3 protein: CASSYSILAGTRETQYF.

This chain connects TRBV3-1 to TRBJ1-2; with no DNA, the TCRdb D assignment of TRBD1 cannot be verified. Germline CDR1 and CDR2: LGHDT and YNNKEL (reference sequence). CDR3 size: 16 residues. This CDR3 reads CAKKTGQGAMSYGYTF.

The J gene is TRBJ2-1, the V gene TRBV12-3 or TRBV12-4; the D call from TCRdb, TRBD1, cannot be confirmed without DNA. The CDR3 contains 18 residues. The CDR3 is CASSRGVLRGPAYNEQFF.

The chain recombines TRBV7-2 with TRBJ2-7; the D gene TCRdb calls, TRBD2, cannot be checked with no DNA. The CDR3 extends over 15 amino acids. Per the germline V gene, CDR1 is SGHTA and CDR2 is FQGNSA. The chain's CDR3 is CASSLGWAGGYEQYF.

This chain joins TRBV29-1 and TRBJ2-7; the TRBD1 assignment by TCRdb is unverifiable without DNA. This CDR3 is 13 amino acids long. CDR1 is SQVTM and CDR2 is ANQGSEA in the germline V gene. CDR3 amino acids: CSVDRGISYEQYF.

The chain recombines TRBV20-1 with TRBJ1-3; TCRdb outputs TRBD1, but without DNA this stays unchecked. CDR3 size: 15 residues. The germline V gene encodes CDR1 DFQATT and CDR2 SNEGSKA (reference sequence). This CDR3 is CSAKTGVGVRNTIYF.

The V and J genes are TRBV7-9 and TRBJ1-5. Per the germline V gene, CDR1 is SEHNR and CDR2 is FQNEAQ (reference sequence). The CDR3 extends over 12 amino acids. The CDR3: CASSSDHQPQHF.

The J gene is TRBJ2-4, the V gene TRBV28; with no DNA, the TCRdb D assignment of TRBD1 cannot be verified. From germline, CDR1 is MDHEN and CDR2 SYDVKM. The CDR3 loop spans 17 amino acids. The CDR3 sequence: CASSLSAGAKGKNIQYF. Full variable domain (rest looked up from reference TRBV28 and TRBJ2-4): DVKVTQSSRYLVKRTGEKVFLECVQDMDHENMFWYRQDPGLGLRLIYFSYDVKMKEKGDIPEGYSVSREKKERFSLILESASTNQTSMYLCASSLSAGAKGKNIQYFGAGTRLSVL.